This record covers a single T cell receptor beta chain. As yet, its antigen is unknown. This sample was included in a study of vaccination and CD4 T cells after COVID-19. Oncomine TCR Beta short-read sequencing was applied to DNA from cultured CD4+ T cells. Via MiXCR, TCRdb re-called the PCR reads, giving one row per CDR3 protein. The repertoire holds some 12,000 distinct CDR3 sequences, with around 43% as singletons. CDR1 and CDR2 from the germline V gene are MNHNS and SASEGT. This CDR3 contains 13 residues. The ends were cut back, 7 bases at V and 2 bases at J, with 12 bases in the middle. Treatment in this sample: approximately 9-day PBMC culture with coronavirus spike peptide pools or control peptides (ViraFEST assay).

Sequencing was carried out using CD4+ T cells from blood, cultured in vitro. This TCR came from a human donor who had recovered from COVID-19. This rearrangement joins TRBV6-1 to TRBJ2-7; D remains ambiguous. CDR3 loop: CASTNTSPYEQYF. DNA of the CDR3: TGTGCCAGCACCAACACCAGTCCCTACGAGCAGTACTTC.